Each of the 23 T cell receptor beta chains below was sequenced from the same sample in a study of Graves' ophthalmopathy and Graves' hyperthyroidism. RNA transcripts served as template for amplifying TCR beta CDR3 sequences. In the first round, RT-PCR was carried out with HTBI primers, and a multiplex PCR formed the second round. TCRdb fed the multiplex PCR reads into MiXCR, producing one record per CDR3 protein. This sample has 300,000 to 400,000 distinct CDR3 sequences, with roughly 15% found just once. Sequenced: peripheral blood. The source of these receptors is an adult man with Graves' ophthalmopathy.

In this sample, this clonotype turned up many times. The chain combines TRBV6-5 with TRBJ2-7, with 7 bases identical to TRBD2. Germline trimming cut 4 bases from V and 4 bases from J; bases unmatched to any gene: 4. The CDR3 has 13 amino acids. The germline V gene has CDR1 MNHEY and CDR2 SVGAGI. In DNA, the CDR3 is TGTGCCAGCAGTTGGGAGCGGGATTACGAGCAGTACTTC. It codes for CASSWERDYEQYF.

This clonotype has at least ten counts. The rearrangement uses TRBV9 and TRBJ1-1; D is unclear. Trimming removed 4 bases from V and 2 bases from J, with 15 bases in between. The germline V gene has CDR1 SGDLS and CDR2 YYNGEE. This CDR3 contains 15 residues. The CDR3, as DNA: TGTGCCAGCAGCCCTGTAGTGACATCAAACACTGAAGCTTTCTTT. Its protein is CASSPVVTSNTEAFF.

Ten or more counts support this clonotype. The V and J genes are TRBV19 and TRBJ2-5; either TRBD1 or TRBD2 may fit D (6 bases each). The CDR3 length is 15 residues. The V gene's germline CDR1 is LNHDA and CDR2 SQIVND (reference sequence). The V end lost 6 bases, the J end lost 4 bases, and 18 bases lay between the germline ends. The CDR3 region has the DNA TGTGCCAGTAGCGATCCAGGGGCGGGGAGAGAGACCCAGTACTTC. Protein product: CASSDPGAGRETQYF.

This clonotype came up many times. The chain links TRBV12-3 or TRBV12-4 to TRBJ1-5, with a possible D match to TRBD1 (6 bases). The length of the CDR3 is 15 residues. V lost 6 bases, J lost 3 bases, and 15 bases lay in between. For the CDR3, the DNA is TGTGCCAGCAGCCTCTCAAGGACAGTCAATCAGCCCCAGCATTTT. It is translated as CASSLSRTVNQPQHF.

This clonotype turned up a few times. This sequence joins TRBV3-1 and TRBJ2-5; 11 nucleotides match TRBD2. CDR3 length equals 17 residues. Germline trimming cut 4 bases from V and 1 base from J; bases unmatched to any gene: 8. Germline CDR1 LGHDT, CDR2 YNNKEL (reference sequence). CDR3 coding DNA: TGTGCCAGCAGCCTAGCGGGGGGGGGTCCCGCCCAAGAGACCCAGTACTTC. Its translation is CASSLAGGGPAQETQYF.

This clonotype has ten or more counts. The chain joins TRBV6-1 to TRBJ1-5; no clear D gene. Trimming pared 2 bases from V and 3 bases from J, leaving 11 bases between. CDR1 and CDR2 (germline): MNHNS, SASEGT. This CDR3 has 15 amino acids. The CDR3 is CASSERVLSNQPQHF. The CDR3 region has the DNA TGTGCCAGCAGTGAACGGGTGCTCTCCAATCAGCCCCAGCATTTT.

This clonotype was detected ten times or more. The V gene is TRBV11-3, the J gene TRBJ1-1, with unresolved D. CDR1 and CDR2 (germline): SGHNT, YENEEA. V was shortened by 1 base and J by 1 base, with 7 bases between the two germline ends. The CDR3 has 14 amino acids. The DNA for the CDR3 is TGTGCCAGCAGCTTAGGGACGGAGAACACTGAAGCTTTCTTT. Residues: CASSLGTENTEAFF.

This clonotype occurred many times. The genes are TRBV7-9 and TRBJ2-5, with no clear D. Germline V gene lookup returns CDR1 SEHNR and CDR2 FQNEAQ (reference sequence). Trimming cost V 5 bases and J 1 base, with 8 bases left between them. The CDR3 is 13 residues long. The CDR3, as DNA: TGTGCCAGCAGCCCCGGCGGCCAAGAGACCCAGTACTTC. Its translation is CASSPGGQETQYF.

This clonotype was seen many times. The rearrangement joins TRBV6-5 to TRBJ2-7; D gene uncertain. This CDR3 spans 14 amino acids. Trimming took 0 bases from V and 6 from J, leaving 12 bases between them. The germline V gene encodes CDR1 MNHEY and CDR2 SVGAGI. CDR3 sequence (DNA): TGTGCCAGCAGTTACTCTCGAACATCGAGCGAGCAGTACTTC. Translating it yields CASSYSRTSSEQYF.

This clonotype was found many times. The genes are TRBV7-2 and TRBJ2-7; the match to TRBD1 covers 7 bases. CDR3 length equals 13 residues. With 4 bases clipped from V and 6 bases from J, the junction kept 6 bases outside the gene matches. CDR1 SGHTA and CDR2 FQGNSA come from the germline V gene. The CDR3 loop reads CASSYNRGGEQYF. For the CDR3, the DNA is TGTGCCAGCAGCTATAACAGGGGCGGCGAGCAGTACTTC.

This clonotype showed up many times. CDR3 protein: CASNKGISTEAFF. DNA for the CDR3: TGTGCCAGCAATAAGGGGATAAGCACTGAAGCTTTCTTT. The chain employs TRBV6-1 and TRBJ1-1; D possibly corresponds to TRBD1 (5 bases). Germline V lookup: CDR1 MNHNS, CDR2 SASEGT. Deletions cut 7 bases from V and 4 bases from J, with 13 bases between. This CDR3 is built from 13 residues.

This clonotype has a count of ten or more. The V gene is TRBV10-3, the J gene TRBJ2-2; TRBD2 might be the D (6 bases). The CDR3 is 18 residues long. The germline gives CDR1 ENHRY, CDR2 SYGVKD. Trimming pared 3 bases from V and 0 bases from J, leaving 17 bases between. The CDR3 DNA follows: TGTGCCATCAGTGACCGGAATAGAGGCGGGACGAACACCGGGGAGCTGTTTTTT. Its protein product is CAISDRNRGGTNTGELFF.

Many counts were recorded for this clonotype. This chain uses TRBV2 with TRBJ1-1; tentative D call: TRBD1 (5 bases). Per germline, CDR1 SNHLY and CDR2 FYNNEI. CDR3 length equals 14 residues. V was cut by 6 bases and J by 1 base, with 12 bases left in between. The CDR3: CASRVGTQNTEAFF. For the CDR3, the DNA is TGTGCCAGCAGGGTTGGGACGCAGAACACTGAAGCTTTCTTT.

This clonotype occurred many times. The rearrangement links TRBV28 to TRBJ1-6; a weak D match, TRBD1 (5 bases). Per germline, CDR1 MDHEN and CDR2 SYDVKM. The V end lost 6 bases, the J end lost 7 bases, and 19 bases lay between the germline ends. CDR3 length equals 16 residues. CDR3 sequence (DNA): TGTGCCAGCAGACCCCATGGGGCAGTCTTCAATTCACCCCTCCACTTT. Encoded protein: CASRPHGAVFNSPLHF.

This chain links TRBV6-5 with TRBJ2-7, with TRBD1 matching 7 bases. With the DNA end fitting TRBJ2-1 better, the J assignment may be wrong. The germline gives CDR1 MNHEY, CDR2 SVGAGI. The CDR3 sequence is 13 residues long. The CDR3, as DNA: TGTGCCAGCAGTTTGAGGGACAGCCTCGAGCAGTTCTTC. It specifies CASSLRDSLEQFF.

The chain carries TRBV7-8 and TRBJ2-6; 8 bases map to TRBD2. The germline V gene encodes CDR1 SGHVS and CDR2 FQNEAQ. Germline trimming cut 5 bases from V and 2 bases from J; bases unmatched to any gene: 8. The CDR3 covers 17 residues. The CDR3 loop reads CASSLESGGTGANVLTF. The CDR3 region has the DNA TGTGCCAGCAGCCTGGAGAGCGGGGGCACTGGGGCCAACGTCCTGACTTTC.

This clonotype was counted many times. The rearrangement links TRBV6-1 to TRBJ2-5, with 10 bases that match TRBD2. Losses at the gene ends were 5 bases for V and 2 bases for J; bases not matched to a gene: 8. Germline lookup yields CDR1 MNHNS and CDR2 SASEGT. The CDR3 loop spans 16 amino acids. CDR3 sequence reads: CASSKGASGRQETQYF. In DNA form, the CDR3 reads TGTGCCAGCAGTAAAGGGGCTAGCGGGAGACAAGAGACCCAGTACTTC.

The chain carries TRBV20-1 and TRBJ2-5; 8 bases match TRBD2. V lost 6 bases to trimming and J lost 4 bases; unmatched junction nucleotides: 10. The V gene's germline CDR1 is DFQATT and CDR2 SNEGSKA (reference sequence). The CDR3 is 14 residues long. The CDR3 sequence: CSAPSPGGGETQYF. The CDR3 DNA reads TGCAGTGCCCCTTCTCCGGGAGGGGGAGAGACCCAGTACTTC.

This clonotype was recorded many times. The chain couples TRBV9 to TRBJ1-2; D is unclear. V lost 0 bases, J lost 1 base, and 16 bases lay in between. Germline V gene lookup returns CDR1 SGDLS and CDR2 YYNGEE. This CDR3 contains 17 residues. CDR3 nucleotide sequence: TGTGCCAGCAGCGTAGGGCCTCGCGACACGGATAACTATGGCTACACCTTC. This codes for CASSVGPRDTDNYGYTF.

This clonotype has a count of ten or more. The chain recombines TRBV2 with TRBJ1-2, with 11 bases identical to TRBD1. Germline V gene lookup returns CDR1 SNHLY and CDR2 FYNNEI. This CDR3 has 12 amino acids. V lost 6 bases, J lost 6 bases, and 0 bases stayed unmatched. The CDR3 bases are TGTGCCAGCAGGGGACAGGGGGATGGCTACACCTTC. Translation gives CASRGQGDGYTF.

This clonotype was seen repeatedly, ten times or more. The chain joins TRBV6-1 to TRBJ1-5; D ambiguous. The CDR3 has 14 amino acids. V lost 1 base and J 4 bases, leaving 8 bases between the germline ends. The germline V gene has CDR1 MNHNS and CDR2 SASEGT. The CDR3 DNA reads as TGTGCCAGCAGTGAAGGGACGGCAAATCAGCCCCAGCATTTT. Translated: CASSEGTANQPQHF.

In this sample, this clonotype turned up many times. The rearrangement joins TRBV20-1 to TRBJ2-2; D is unclear. V lost 3 bases and J 6 bases, leaving 17 bases between the germline ends. CDR1 DFQATT and CDR2 SNEGSKA come from the germline V gene (reference sequence). This CDR3 region has 15 residues. The CDR3 region has the DNA TGCAGTGCTAGCAGGTTCGCCAGTCTGGCCGGGGAGCTGTTTTTT. It specifies CSASRFASLAGELFF.

This clonotype was seen ten or more times. This rearrangement joins TRBV3-1 to TRBJ2-5; weak D call: TRBD1 (5 bases). Germline CDR1 LGHDT, CDR2 YNNKEL (reference sequence). The CDR3 has 11 residues. The germline V and J ends were trimmed by 7 bases and 5 bases, with 8 bases remaining between them. CDR3 sequence: CASKKGETQYF. The DNA for the CDR3 is TGTGCCAGCAAGAAGGGGGAGACCCAGTACTTC.